Sequencing of this T cell receptor (beta chain) was carried out in a study of blood T cell repertoires in COVID-19. CDR1 is MNHNS, CDR2 SASEGT, per germline. V was clipped by 4 bases and J by 3 bases; unmatched bases: 7. The CDR3 sequence is 16 residues long. Clones were read by immunoSEQ multiplex PCR, and TCRdb kept only the in-frame ones, dropping some. Found here are about 190,000 clones, approximately 77% of them singletons; the top ten hold 10%. The origin of this receptor is an elderly woman with active or convalescent COVID-19. The chain has TRBV6-1 and TRBJ1-5; 9 bases agree with TRBD1. The material sequenced was peripheral blood. Here the CDR3 reads CASSGDRVRFNQPQHF. In nucleotides, the CDR3 is TGTGCCAGCAGTGGGGACAGGGTCCGATTCAATCAGCCCCAGCATTTT.